The T cell receptor (beta chain) described here comes from a study of cytotoxic CD8 clonotypes in ibrutinib-treated CLL. Findings and caveats of the study: Among the clonotypes, public ones were uncommon and contracted or held stable on treatment. Upon ibrutinib response clonality rose, and upon progression it fell back toward baseline.

Per germline, CDR1 MNHEY and CDR2 SMNVEV (reference sequence). CDR3 length: 14 amino acids. V lost 3 bases, J lost 2 bases, and 9 bases lay in between. Clones were read by immunoSEQ multiplex PCR, and TCRdb kept only the in-frame ones, dropping some. The profile shows 330,000 or so clones, roughly 71% of them singletons. Details on this clone: Its antigen is unidentified.

The genes are TRBV27 and TRBJ2-3, with D unclear. The source material was PBMCs, sampled after 36 months of ibrutinib treatment. This TCR came from a human donor with chronic lymphocytic leukemia. CDR3 region: CASSLSPNTDTQYF. As DNA, the CDR3 is TGTGCCAGCAGTTTGAGTCCCAACACAGATACGCAGTATTTT.